The clone carrying this T cell receptor (beta chain) was recorded at least ten times. The target antigen is unknown. The lymph nodes were axillary draining lymph nodes from breast cancer patients. From the multiplex PCR reads, TCRdb called clonotypes with MiXCR, one entry per CDR3 protein. The repertoire holds approximately 130,000 distinct CDR3 sequences, with approximately 21% as singletons. This record comes from a study of breast tumors, draining lymph nodes, adjacent tissues. Study findings and constraints: Tumor T cell lymph node origin was a supported hypothesis, not proven. Findings are consistent with lymph node origin and intratumoral expansion of most tumor T cells.

J gave up 6 bases and V 4 bases, and 5 bases lay outside the gene matches. The germline gives CDR1 KGHSH, CDR2 LQKENI. This CDR3 is 13 amino acids long. This TCR was sampled from a female donor with breast cancer. Some clones in this sample may be carry-over from other donors' samples. What was sequenced was axillary lymph node tissue. This rearrangement joins TRBV18 to TRBJ2-7, with TRBD1 matching 8 bases. CDR3 nucleotides: TGTGCCAGCTCACTCGACAGGGGAGCCGAGCAGTACTTC. Protein product: CASSLDRGAEQYF.